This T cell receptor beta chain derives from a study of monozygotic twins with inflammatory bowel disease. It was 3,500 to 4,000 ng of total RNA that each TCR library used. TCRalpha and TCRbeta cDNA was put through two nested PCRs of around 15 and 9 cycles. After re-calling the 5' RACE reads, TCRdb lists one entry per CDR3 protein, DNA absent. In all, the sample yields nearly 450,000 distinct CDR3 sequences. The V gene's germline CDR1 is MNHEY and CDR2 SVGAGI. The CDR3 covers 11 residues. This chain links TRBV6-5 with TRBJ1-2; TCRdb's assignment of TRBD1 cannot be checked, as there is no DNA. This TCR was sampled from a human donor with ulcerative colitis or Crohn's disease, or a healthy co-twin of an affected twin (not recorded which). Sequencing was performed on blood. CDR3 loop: CASKGGPGYTF.